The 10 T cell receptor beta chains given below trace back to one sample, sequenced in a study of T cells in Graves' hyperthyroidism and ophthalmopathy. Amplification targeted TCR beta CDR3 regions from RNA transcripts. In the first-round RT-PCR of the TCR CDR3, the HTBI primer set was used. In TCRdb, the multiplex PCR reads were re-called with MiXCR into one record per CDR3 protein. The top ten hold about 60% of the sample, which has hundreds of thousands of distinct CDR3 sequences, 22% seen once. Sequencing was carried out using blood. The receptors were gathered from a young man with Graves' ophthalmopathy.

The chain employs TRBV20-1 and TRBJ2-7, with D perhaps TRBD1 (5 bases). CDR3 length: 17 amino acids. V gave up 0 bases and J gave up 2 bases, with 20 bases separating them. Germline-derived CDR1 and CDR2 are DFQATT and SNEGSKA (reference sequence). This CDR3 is CSARDPADGHTTYEQYF. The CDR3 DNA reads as TGCAGTGCTAGAGACCCCGCGGATGGACATACGACCTACGAGCAGTACTTC.

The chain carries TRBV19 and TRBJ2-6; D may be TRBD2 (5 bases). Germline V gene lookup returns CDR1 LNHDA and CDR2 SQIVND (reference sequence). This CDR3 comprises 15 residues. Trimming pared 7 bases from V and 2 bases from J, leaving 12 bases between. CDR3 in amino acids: CASKAPGTGANVLTF. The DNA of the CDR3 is TGTGCCAGTAAGGCGCCGGGGACTGGGGCCAACGTCCTGACTTTC.

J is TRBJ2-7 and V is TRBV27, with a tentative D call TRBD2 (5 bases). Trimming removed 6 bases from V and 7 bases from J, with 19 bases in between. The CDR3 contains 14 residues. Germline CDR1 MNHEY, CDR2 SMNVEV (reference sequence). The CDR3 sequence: CASRPGSSMGEQYF. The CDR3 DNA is TGTGCCAGCAGGCCGGGATCATCCATGGGGGAGCAGTACTTC.

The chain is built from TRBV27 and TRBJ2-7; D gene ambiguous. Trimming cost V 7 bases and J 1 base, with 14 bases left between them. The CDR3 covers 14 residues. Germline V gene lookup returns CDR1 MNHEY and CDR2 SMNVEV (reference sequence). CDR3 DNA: TGTGCCAGCACCCCTGGGGTGGGGTCCTACGAGCAGTACTTC. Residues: CASTPGVGSYEQYF.

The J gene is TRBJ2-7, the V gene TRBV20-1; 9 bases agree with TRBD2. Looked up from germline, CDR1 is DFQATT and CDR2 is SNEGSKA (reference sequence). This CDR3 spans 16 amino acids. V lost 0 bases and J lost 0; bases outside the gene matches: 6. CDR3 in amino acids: CSARESSGSGSYEQYF. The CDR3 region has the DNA TGCAGTGCTAGAGAAAGTAGCGGGAGCGGCTCCTACGAGCAGTACTTC.

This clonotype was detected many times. The chain's CDR3 is CSASRSGRANNEQFF. The CDR3 DNA reads as TGCAGTGCTAGCCGTAGCGGGAGGGCCAACAATGAGCAGTTCTTC. This chain uses TRBV20-1 with TRBJ2-1; the match to TRBD2 covers 11 bases. Germline CDR1 reads DFQATT; CDR2 reads SNEGSKA (reference sequence). The CDR3 is 15 amino acids. The V gene end was trimmed by 3 bases and the J gene end by 5 bases; junction bases not matched to a gene: 6.

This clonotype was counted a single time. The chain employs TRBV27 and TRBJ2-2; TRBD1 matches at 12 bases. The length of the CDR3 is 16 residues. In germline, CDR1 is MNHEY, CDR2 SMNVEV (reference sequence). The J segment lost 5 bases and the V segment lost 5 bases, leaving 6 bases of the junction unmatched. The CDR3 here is CASSPGQGARTGELFF. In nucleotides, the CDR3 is TGTGCCAGCAGTCCGGGACAGGGGGCGAGGACCGGGGAGCTGTTTTTT.

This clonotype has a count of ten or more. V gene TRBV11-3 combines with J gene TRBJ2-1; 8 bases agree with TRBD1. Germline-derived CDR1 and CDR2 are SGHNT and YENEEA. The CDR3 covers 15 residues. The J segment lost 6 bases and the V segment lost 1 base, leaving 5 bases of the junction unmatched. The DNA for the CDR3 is TGTGCCAGCAGCTTAGGCAGGGGGCGGGTCAATGAGCAGTTCTTC. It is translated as CASSLGRGRVNEQFF.

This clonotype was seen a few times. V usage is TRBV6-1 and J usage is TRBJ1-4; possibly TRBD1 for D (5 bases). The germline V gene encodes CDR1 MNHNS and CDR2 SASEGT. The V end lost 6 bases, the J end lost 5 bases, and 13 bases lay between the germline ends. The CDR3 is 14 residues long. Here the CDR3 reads CASRRDGRNEKLFF. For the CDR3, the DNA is TGTGCCAGCAGGAGGGACGGCCGAAATGAAAAACTGTTTTTT.

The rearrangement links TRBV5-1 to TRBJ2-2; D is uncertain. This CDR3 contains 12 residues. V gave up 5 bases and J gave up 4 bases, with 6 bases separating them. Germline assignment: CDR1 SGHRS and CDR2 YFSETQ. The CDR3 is CASRLVTGELFF. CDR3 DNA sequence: TGCGCCAGCAGGCTGGTCACCGGGGAGCTGTTTTTT.